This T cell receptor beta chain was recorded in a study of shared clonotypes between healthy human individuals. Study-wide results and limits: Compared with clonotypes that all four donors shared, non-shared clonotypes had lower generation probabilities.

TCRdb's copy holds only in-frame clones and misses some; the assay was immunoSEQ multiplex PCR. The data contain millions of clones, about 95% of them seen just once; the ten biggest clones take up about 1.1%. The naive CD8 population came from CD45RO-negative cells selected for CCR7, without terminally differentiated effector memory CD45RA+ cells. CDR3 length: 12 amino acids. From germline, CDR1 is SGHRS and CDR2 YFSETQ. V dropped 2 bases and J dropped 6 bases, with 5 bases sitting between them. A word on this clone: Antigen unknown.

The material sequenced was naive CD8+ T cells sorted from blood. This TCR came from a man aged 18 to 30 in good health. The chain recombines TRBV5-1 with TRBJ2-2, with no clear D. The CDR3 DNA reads TGCGCCAGCAGCTTTTACTCCGGGGAGCTGTTTTTT. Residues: CASSFYSGELFF.